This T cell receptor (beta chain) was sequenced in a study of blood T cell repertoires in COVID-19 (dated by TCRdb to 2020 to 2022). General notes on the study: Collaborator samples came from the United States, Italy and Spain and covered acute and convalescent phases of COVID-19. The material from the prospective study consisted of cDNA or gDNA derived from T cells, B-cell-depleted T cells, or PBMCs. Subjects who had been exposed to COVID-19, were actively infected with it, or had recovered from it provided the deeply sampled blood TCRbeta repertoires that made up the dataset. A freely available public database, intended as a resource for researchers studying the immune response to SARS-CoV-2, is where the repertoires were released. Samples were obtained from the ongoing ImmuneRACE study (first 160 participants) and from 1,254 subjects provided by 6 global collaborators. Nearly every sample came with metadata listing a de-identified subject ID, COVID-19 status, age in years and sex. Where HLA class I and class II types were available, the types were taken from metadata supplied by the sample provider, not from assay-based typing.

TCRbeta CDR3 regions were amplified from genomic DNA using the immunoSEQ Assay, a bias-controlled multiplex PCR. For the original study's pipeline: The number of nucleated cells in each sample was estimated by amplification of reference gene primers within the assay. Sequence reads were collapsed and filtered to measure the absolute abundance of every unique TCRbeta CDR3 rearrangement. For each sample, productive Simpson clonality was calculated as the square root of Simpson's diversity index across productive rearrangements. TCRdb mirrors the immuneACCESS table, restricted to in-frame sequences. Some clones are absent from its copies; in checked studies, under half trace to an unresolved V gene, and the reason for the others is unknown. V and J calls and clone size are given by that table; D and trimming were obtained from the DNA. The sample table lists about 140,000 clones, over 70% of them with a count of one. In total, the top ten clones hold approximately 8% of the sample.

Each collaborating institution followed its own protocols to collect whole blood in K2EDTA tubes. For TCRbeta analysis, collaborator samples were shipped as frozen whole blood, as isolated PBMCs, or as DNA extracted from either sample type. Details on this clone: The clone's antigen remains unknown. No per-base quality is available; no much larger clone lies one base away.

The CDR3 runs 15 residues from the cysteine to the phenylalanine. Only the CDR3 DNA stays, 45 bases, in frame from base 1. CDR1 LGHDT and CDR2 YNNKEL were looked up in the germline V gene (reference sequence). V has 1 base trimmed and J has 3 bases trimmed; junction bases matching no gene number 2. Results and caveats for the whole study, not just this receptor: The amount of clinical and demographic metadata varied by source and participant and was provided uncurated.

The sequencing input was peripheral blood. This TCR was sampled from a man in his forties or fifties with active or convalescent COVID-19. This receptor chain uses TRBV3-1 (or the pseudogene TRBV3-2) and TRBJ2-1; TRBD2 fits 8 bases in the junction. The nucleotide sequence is TGTGCCAGCAGCCAAGGGGGACTAGACTACAATGAGCAGTTCTTC. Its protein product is CASSQGGLDYNEQFF.